This T cell receptor beta chain appears in the sequencing data of a study of blood T cell repertoires in COVID-19. Study summary: Sites in the United States, Italy and Spain provided acute and convalescent COVID-19 samples. Sample material is recorded as cDNA or gDNA derived from T cells, B-cell-depleted T cells, or PBMCs.

From germline, CDR1 is ENHRY and CDR2 SYGVKD. The CDR3 is made up of 16 amino acids. Trimming took 1 base from V and 2 from J, leaving 13 bases between them. Under the authors' procedure: Amplification with reference gene primers provided the estimates of nucleated cell counts. The data were produced by immunoSEQ multiplex PCR, yet TCRdb's version contains in-frame clones alone and is incomplete. The V and J calls and clone size were taken over from that table, and D and trimming were inferred from the DNA. The table records fewer than 350,000 clones, 65% to 90% of them present only once. This sequence was found in a woman between 55 and 75 years old with active or convalescent COVID-19. The chain couples TRBV10-3 to TRBJ2-3; the D gene is possibly TRBD2 (6 bases). The sample comprised peripheral blood. CDR3 DNA: TGTGCCATCAGTGAGTACGACCGGGGGAACACAGATACGCAGTATTTT. Translation gives CAISEYDRGNTDTQYF.